These 5 T cell receptor beta chains came from one sample sequenced in a study of cytomegalovirus exposure and HLA in healthy donors. Clones were sequenced by immunoSEQ multiplex PCR, and TCRdb holds only the in-frame ones, with some missing. Seen here are roughly 180,000 clones, around nine tenths observed once, and the top ten hold 7.2%. Sample: PBMCs. The receptors derive from a man between 25 and 39 years old in good health and CMV-seropositive.

This chain joins TRBV10-1 and TRBJ2-3, with 7 bases aligning to TRBD1. Trimming took 6 bases from V and 0 from J; bases not matched to a gene: 6. Germline V CDR1 and CDR2: WNHNN, SYGVQD (reference sequence). The CDR3 spans 15 residues. CDR3 DNA sequence: TGCGCCAGCAGGGACAGGAGTTTTAGCACAGATACGCAGTATTTT. Translated: CASRDRSFSTDTQYF.

The chain employs TRBV19 and TRBJ1-1, with 7 bases matching TRBD1. The CDR3 loop spans 13 amino acids. Losses at the gene ends were 5 bases for V and 6 bases for J; bases not matched to a gene: 6. From germline, CDR1 is LNHDA and CDR2 SQIVND (reference sequence). The DNA for the CDR3 is TGTGCCAGTAGTGACAGGGATGGGGCTGAAGCTTTCTTT. It is translated as CASSDRDGAEAFF.

This chain links TRBV7-2 with TRBJ2-5; D is perhaps TRBD1 (5 bases). Germline assignment: CDR1 SGHTA and CDR2 FQGNSA. Deletions cut 2 bases from V and 2 bases from J, with 12 bases between. The CDR3 spans 15 residues. CDR3 coding DNA: TGTGCCAGCAGCTTAACCTGGGGCAGACAAGAGACCCAGTACTTC. Its protein product is CASSLTWGRQETQYF.

This clone was counted at least ten times. The chain employs TRBV19 and TRBJ2-7; a possible D gene is TRBD1 (6 bases). Germline CDR1 and CDR2: LNHDA and SQIVND (reference sequence). V gave up 4 bases and J gave up 6 bases, with 13 bases separating them. The CDR3 is 13 amino acids. This CDR3 reads CASSTGQGFEQYF. The DNA of the CDR3 is TGTGCCAGTAGTACGGGCCAGGGGTTCGAGCAGTACTTC.

The rearrangement joins TRBV5-1 to TRBJ1-2; D is perhaps TRBD1 (6 bases). Germline V gene lookup returns CDR1 SGHRS and CDR2 YFSETQ. Trimming left V 2 bases short and J 4 bases short, with 15 bases between. The CDR3 sequence is 15 residues long. The CDR3 here is CASSLRGDTIYGYTF. In DNA form, the CDR3 reads TGCGCCAGCAGCTTAAGGGGGGATACCATCTATGGCTACACCTTC.